Listed below are T cell receptor beta chains from one sample, sequenced in a study of T cell changes during pregnancy in multiple sclerosis. The data were produced by immunoSEQ multiplex PCR, yet TCRdb's version contains in-frame clones alone and is incomplete. Of over 25,000 clones in the sample, around nine tenths were seen once. Sequences were derived from CD4+ T cells from peripheral blood mononuclear cells, sampled in the first trimester of pregnancy. The receptor source for this set is a female donor with multiple sclerosis, enrolled in a pregnancy study. CDR3s include the opening cysteine and the closing phenylalanine or tryptophan. D genes are given only for firm matches. Size values are once, few and many counts, or a class for expanded clones, and some rows have none.

abundance: -
d_gene: -
j_gene: TRBJ1-2
v_gene: TRBV7-2
CDR3aa: CASSLGSSYGYTF
CDR3nt: TGTGCCAGCAGCTTAGGATCGAGCTATGGCTACACCTTC

abundance: -
d_gene: TRBD1
j_gene: TRBJ2-1
v_gene: TRBV7-9
CDR3aa: CASSSKPRDRTYNEQFF
CDR3nt: TGTGCCAGCAGCTCAAAACCCCGGGACAGAACCTACAATGAGCAGTTCTTC

abundance: -
d_gene: TRBD1
j_gene: TRBJ1-5
v_gene: TRBV2
CDR3aa: CASNDREGQPQHF
CDR3nt: TGTGCCAGCAATGACAGGGAGGGTCAGCCCCAGCATTTT

abundance: -
d_gene: -
j_gene: TRBJ2-7
v_gene: TRBV7-3
CDR3aa: CASSLMGGSSPLEQYF
CDR3nt: TGTGCCAGCAGCTTAATGGGGGGAAGCTCCCCTTTAGAGCAGTACTTC

abundance: -
d_gene: -
j_gene: TRBJ2-1
v_gene: TRBV4-3
CDR3aa: CASSQDRGGGQHGSYNEQFF
CDR3nt: TGCGCCAGCAGCCAAGATCGCGGAGGGGGCCAGCACGGGTCCTACAATGAGCAGTTCTTC

abundance: -
d_gene: -
j_gene: TRBJ1-4
v_gene: TRBV27
CDR3aa: CASSKTRSNEKLFF
CDR3nt: TGTGCCAGCAGTAAAACTCGGTCGAATGAAAAACTGTTTTTT

abundance: -
d_gene: TRBD1
j_gene: TRBJ2-1
v_gene: TRBV7-2
CDR3aa: CASSRGRGKNEQFF
CDR3nt: TGTGCCAGCAGCCGCGGCAGGGGGAAGAATGAGCAGTTCTTC

abundance: few
d_gene: -
j_gene: TRBJ1-2
v_gene: TRBV7-9
CDR3aa: CASSPRGTDGYTF
CDR3nt: TGTGCCAGCAGCCCCCGGGGTACCGATGGCTACACCTTC

abundance: -
d_gene: TRBD2
j_gene: TRBJ2-3
v_gene: TRBV5-1
CDR3aa: CASSLVLGRGLYTQYF
CDR3nt: TGCGCCAGCAGCTTGGTGCTCGGGAGGGGCCTGTATACGCAGTATTTT

abundance: -
d_gene: TRBD1
j_gene: TRBJ1-5
v_gene: TRBV28
CDR3aa: CASSKDRGGGQPQHF
CDR3nt: TGTGCCAGCAGTAAGGACAGGGGCGGTGGGCAGCCCCAGCATTTT

abundance: -
d_gene: TRBD1
j_gene: TRBJ1-2
v_gene: TRBV10-1
CDR3aa: CASRDRSYGYTF
CDR3nt: TGCGCCAGCAGGGACAGGTCCTATGGCTACACCTTC

abundance: -
d_gene: TRBD1
j_gene: TRBJ1-1
v_gene: TRBV11-2
CDR3aa: CASSSLRGPMNTEAFF
CDR3nt: TGTGCCAGCAGCTCTCTCAGGGGGCCTATGAACACTGAAGCTTTCTTT

abundance: -
d_gene: -
j_gene: TRBJ1-2
v_gene: TRBV28
CDR3aa: CASSLALSYGYTF
CDR3nt: TGTGCCAGCAGCCTGGCCCTCTCCTATGGCTACACCTTC

abundance: -
d_gene: TRBD2
j_gene: TRBJ2-1
v_gene: TRBV15
CDR3aa: CATSRVGGKNEQFF
CDR3nt: TGTGCCACCAGCAGAGTGGGGGGGAAGAATGAGCAGTTCTTC

abundance: -
d_gene: TRBD2
j_gene: TRBJ2-1
v_gene: TRBV27
CDR3aa: CASSLFRGGAQFF
CDR3nt: TGTGCCAGCAGTTTATTCCGCGGGGGGGCCCAGTTCTTC